This T cell receptor (beta chain) was obtained from a study of shared clonotypes between healthy human individuals. Study observations and caveats: At large depth, rarefaction still showed sorted-subset sequencing to be incomplete. Richness estimates generally favored naive over memory subsets.

Libraries were prepared by immunoSEQ multiplex PCR; TCRdb keeps only in-frame clonotypes and omits some of them. The data hold 2 million to 3 million clones, with around 90% observed a single time. Memory CD4+ cells were the fraction left after CD45RA+ naive selection. Note on this clone: The antigen remains unidentified.

The sequence was obtained from a man aged 18 to 35 in good health. Sequenced sample: naive CD4+ T cells sorted from blood. Regarding subset: CD45RA+ positively selected.

The CDR3 DNA follows: TGTGCCAGCACCGACAGGGGGACTTTGAACACTGAAGCTTTCTTT. Amino acid sequence: CASTDRGTLNTEAFF. The chain carries TRBV5-6 and TRBJ1-1; 9 positions agree with TRBD1. With V trimmed by 6 bases and J by 0 bases, 6 bases remained unmatched. The CDR3 is 15 residues long. The germline gives CDR1 SGHDT, CDR2 YYEEEE. Full variable domain (outside the CDR3, taken from reference TRBV5-6 and TRBJ1-1): DAGVTQSPTHLIKTRGQQVTLRCSPKSGHDTVSWYQQALGQGPQFIFQYYEEEERQRGNFPDRFSGHQFPNYSSELNVNALLLGDSALYLCASTDRGTLNTEAFFGQGTRLTVV.